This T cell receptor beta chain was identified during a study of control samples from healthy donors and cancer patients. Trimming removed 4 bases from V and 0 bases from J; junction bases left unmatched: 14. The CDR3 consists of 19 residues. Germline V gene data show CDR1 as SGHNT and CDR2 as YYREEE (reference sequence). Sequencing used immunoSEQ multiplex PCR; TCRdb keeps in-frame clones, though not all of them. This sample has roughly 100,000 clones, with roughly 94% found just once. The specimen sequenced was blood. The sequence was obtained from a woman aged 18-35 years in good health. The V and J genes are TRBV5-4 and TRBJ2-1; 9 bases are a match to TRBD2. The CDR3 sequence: CASSGFSRGGRRSYNEQFF. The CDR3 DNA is TGTGCCAGCAGCGGATTTTCGCGGGGGGGCCGTCGCTCCTACAATGAGCAGTTCTTC.